The 10 T cell receptor beta chains below were found in one sample sequenced in a study of cytomegalovirus exposure and HLA in healthy donors. PCR primers comprised 60 Vbeta and 13 Jbeta primers. The assay was immunoSEQ multiplex PCR, and TCRdb's table has in-frame clones only and misses some. The sample has roughly 120,000 clones, around three quarters seen once. The specimen sequenced was PBMCs. The receptors stem from a woman between 18 and 30 years old in good health and CMV-seropositive.

The gene calls are TRBV7-9 and TRBJ1-2; 8 bases fit TRBD1. Trimming took 1 base from V and 4 from J; bases not matched to a gene: 8. The CDR3 is 16 amino acids. In germline, CDR1 is SEHNR, CDR2 FQNEAQ (reference sequence). The CDR3: CASSLGGRGPGYGYTF. The CDR3 DNA reads as TGTGCCAGCAGCTTAGGGGGCAGGGGGCCTGGCTATGGCTACACCTTC.

The rearrangement links TRBV6-1 to TRBJ2-3, with 12 bases that match TRBD2. The CDR3 runs to 15 residues. Germline-derived CDR1 and CDR2 are MNHNS and SASEGT. Trimming took 4 bases from V and 3 from J; bases not matched to a gene: 2. The CDR3 bases are TGTGCCAGCAGTGTGACTAGCGGGAGAACAGATACGCAGTATTTT. Translating gives CASSVTSGRTDTQYF.

V usage is TRBV5-1 and J usage is TRBJ1-2; 9 nucleotides agree with TRBD1. After removal of 4 bases from V and 6 bases from J, the junction contained 4 bases not matched to a gene. CDR3 length equals 13 residues. The germline V gene encodes CDR1 SGHRS and CDR2 YFSETQ. The CDR3 coding sequence is TGCGCCAGCAGCCCATGGACAGGGGATGGCTACACCTTC. Translation gives CASSPWTGDGYTF.

The chain employs TRBV4-1 and TRBJ2-1; TRBD2 aligns across 7 bases. The CDR3 has 15 amino acids. The germline CDR1 and CDR2 sequences are MGHRA and YSYEKL. J gave up 7 bases and V 1 base, and 7 bases lay outside the gene matches. The CDR3 protein is CASSQGRTSGNEQFF. CDR3 nucleotides: TGCGCCAGCAGCCAAGGAAGGACTAGTGGGAATGAGCAGTTCTTC.

V gene TRBV10-3 combines with J gene TRBJ1-5; D ambiguous. This CDR3 has 13 amino acids. The V and J ends lost 3 bases and 4 bases respectively, with 7 bases between them. Germline V gene sequence: CDR1 ENHRY, CDR2 SYGVKD. The CDR3 sequence: CAISDSENQPQHF. For the CDR3, the DNA is TGTGCCATCAGTGATTCGGAGAATCAGCCCCAGCATTTT.

The chain couples TRBV27 to TRBJ2-7; maybe TRBD2 (5 bases). The CDR3 sequence is 15 residues long. Germline V gene sequence: CDR1 MNHEY, CDR2 SMNVEV (reference sequence). The V end lost 3 bases, the J end lost 0 bases, and 12 bases lay between the germline ends. CDR3 nucleotide sequence: TGTGCCAGCAGTTTGGACTTCTCCAGCTCCTACGAGCAGTACTTC. It codes for CASSLDFSSSYEQYF.

The V and J genes are TRBV19 and TRBJ2-4; tentative D call: TRBD2 (6 bases). The CDR3 extends over 13 amino acids. V lost 7 bases and J 8 bases, leaving 15 bases between the germline ends. Germline CDR1 reads LNHDA; CDR2 reads SQIVND (reference sequence). The CDR3 coding sequence is TGTGCCAGTACAGGAGGGAGAGAGCACATTCAGTACTTC. This sequence encodes CASTGGREHIQYF.

The chain is built from TRBV9 and TRBJ2-7, with 9 bases that match TRBD1. Germline V CDR1 and CDR2: SGDLS, YYNGEE. The CDR3 runs 15 residues. V lost 0 bases to trimming and J lost 2 bases; unmatched junction nucleotides: 3. This chain's CDR3 is CASSVGGQGAYEQYF. CDR3 DNA: TGTGCCAGCAGCGTAGGGGGACAGGGAGCCTACGAGCAGTACTTC. The full variable domain, its missing parts supplied by reference TRBV9 and TRBJ2-7, is DSGVTQTPKHLITATGQRVTLRCSPRSGDLSVYWYQQSLDQGLQFLIQYYNGEERAKGNILERFSAQQFPDLHSELNLSSLELGDSALYFCASSVGGQGAYEQYFGPGTRLTVT.

Written as DNA, the CDR3 is TGTGCCAGCAGTTACGTCGACAGGGGCAATCAGCCCCAGCATTTT. As protein: CASSYVDRGNQPQHF. J is TRBJ1-5 and V is TRBV6-6; 7 nucleotides agree with TRBD1. Germline V gene data show CDR1 as MNHNY and CDR2 as SVGAGI (reference sequence). The CDR3 is 15 residues long. Trimming at V came to 2 bases and at J to 2 bases, leaving 3 bases not matched to a gene.

The rearrangement joins TRBV6-5 to TRBJ1-1; D may be TRBD1 (6 bases). Germline V CDR1 and CDR2: MNHEY, SVGAGI. This CDR3 is built from 15 residues. V was pared by 1 base and J by 0 bases, with 9 bases between. CDR3 DNA sequence: TGTGCCAGCAGTTACTATGGACAGCTGAACACTGAAGCTTTCTTT. Protein product: CASSYYGQLNTEAFF.